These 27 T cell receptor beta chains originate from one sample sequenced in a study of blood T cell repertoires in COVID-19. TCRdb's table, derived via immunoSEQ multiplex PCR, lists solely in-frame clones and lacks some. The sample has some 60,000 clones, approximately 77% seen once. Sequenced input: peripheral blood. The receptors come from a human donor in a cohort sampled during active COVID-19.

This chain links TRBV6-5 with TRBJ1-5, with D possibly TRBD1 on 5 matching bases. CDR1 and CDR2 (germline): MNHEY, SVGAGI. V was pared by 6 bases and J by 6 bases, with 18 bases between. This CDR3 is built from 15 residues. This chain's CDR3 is CASRLMGQGGQPQHF. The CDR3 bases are TGTGCCAGCAGACTTATGGGGCAGGGAGGTCAGCCCCAGCATTTT.

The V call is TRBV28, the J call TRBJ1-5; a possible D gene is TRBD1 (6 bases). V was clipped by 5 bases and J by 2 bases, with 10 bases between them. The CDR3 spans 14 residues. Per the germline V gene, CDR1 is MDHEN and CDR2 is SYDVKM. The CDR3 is CASSRGGGNQPQHF. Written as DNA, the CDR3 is TGTGCCAGCAGTCGAGGGGGGGGCAATCAGCCCCAGCATTTT.

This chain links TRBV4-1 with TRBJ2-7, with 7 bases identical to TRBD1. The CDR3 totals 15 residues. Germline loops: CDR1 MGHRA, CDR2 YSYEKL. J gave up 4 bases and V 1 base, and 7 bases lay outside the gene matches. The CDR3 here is CASSQGQGGEYEQYF. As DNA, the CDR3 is TGCGCCAGCAGCCAAGGACAGGGTGGTGAATACGAGCAGTACTTC.

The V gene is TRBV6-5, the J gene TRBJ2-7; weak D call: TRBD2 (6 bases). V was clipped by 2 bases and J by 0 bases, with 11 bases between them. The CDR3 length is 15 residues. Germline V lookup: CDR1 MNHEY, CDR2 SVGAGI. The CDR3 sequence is CASSYRWDSSYEQYF. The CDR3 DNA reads TGTGCCAGCAGTTACCGATGGGACTCCTCCTACGAGCAGTACTTC.

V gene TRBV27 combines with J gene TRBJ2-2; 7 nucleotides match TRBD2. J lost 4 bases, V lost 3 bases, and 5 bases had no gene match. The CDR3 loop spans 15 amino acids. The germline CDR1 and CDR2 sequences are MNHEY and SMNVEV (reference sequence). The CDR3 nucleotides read TGTGCCAGCAGTTTGGTGGGGGGGGTCACCGGGGAGCTGTTTTTT. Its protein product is CASSLVGGVTGELFF.

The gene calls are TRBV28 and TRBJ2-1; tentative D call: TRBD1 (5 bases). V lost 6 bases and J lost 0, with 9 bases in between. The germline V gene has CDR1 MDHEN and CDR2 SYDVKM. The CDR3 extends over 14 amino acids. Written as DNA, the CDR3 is TGTGCCAGCAGCGTGGACAACTCCTACAATGAGCAGTTCTTC. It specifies CASSVDNSYNEQFF.

CDR3 region: CASSLLGASTDTQYF. CDR3 coding DNA: TGTGCCAGCAGCTTATTGGGAGCTAGCACAGATACGCAGTATTTT. This chain joins TRBV7-2 and TRBJ2-3, with D tentatively TRBD2 (5 bases). The CDR3 extends over 15 amino acids. The V gene's germline CDR1 is SGHTA and CDR2 FQGNSA. Trimming removed 2 bases at V and 0 bases at J, with 9 bases between.

The CDR3 DNA sequence: TGCGCCAGCGAAACTAGCGGGCACAATGAGCAGTTCTTC. Its translation is CASETSGHNEQFF. This chain joins TRBV5-1 and TRBJ2-1; 9 bases agree with TRBD2. CDR1 and CDR2 (germline): SGHRS, YFSETQ. With 7 bases clipped from V and 5 bases from J, the junction kept 4 bases outside the gene matches. CDR3 length: 13 residues.

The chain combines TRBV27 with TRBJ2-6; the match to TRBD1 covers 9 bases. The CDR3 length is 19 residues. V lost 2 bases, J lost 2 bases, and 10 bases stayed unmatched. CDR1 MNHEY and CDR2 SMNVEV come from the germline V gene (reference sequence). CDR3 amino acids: CASSLTGPTGGAGANVLTF. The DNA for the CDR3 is TGTGCCAGCAGTTTAACGGGCCCAACAGGGGGCGCTGGGGCCAACGTCCTGACTTTC. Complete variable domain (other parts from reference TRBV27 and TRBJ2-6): EAQVTQNPRYLITVTGKKLTVTCSQNMNHEYMSWYRQDPGLGLRQIYYSMNVEVTDKGDVPEGYKVSRKEKRNFPLILESPSPNQTSLYFCASSLTGPTGGAGANVLTFGAGSRLTVL.

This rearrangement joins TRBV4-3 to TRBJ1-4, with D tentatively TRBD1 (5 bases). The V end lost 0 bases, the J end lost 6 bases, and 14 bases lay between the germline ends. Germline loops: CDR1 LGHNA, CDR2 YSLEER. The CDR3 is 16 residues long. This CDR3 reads CASSQEEGRTDEKLFF. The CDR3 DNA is TGCGCCAGCAGCCAAGAGGAGGGGAGAACCGATGAAAAACTGTTTTTT.

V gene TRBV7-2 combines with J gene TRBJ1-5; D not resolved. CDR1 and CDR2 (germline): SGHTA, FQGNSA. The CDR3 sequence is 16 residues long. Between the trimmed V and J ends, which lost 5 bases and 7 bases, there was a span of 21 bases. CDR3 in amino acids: CASSPGVDTEWQPQHF. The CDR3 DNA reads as TGTGCCAGCAGCCCTGGTGTAGACACCGAGTGGCAGCCCCAGCATTTT.

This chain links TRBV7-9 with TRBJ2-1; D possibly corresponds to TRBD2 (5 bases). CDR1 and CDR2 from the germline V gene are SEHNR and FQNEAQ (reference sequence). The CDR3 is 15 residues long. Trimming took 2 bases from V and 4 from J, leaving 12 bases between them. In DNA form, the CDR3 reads TGTGCCAGCAGCTTAACGGGGTCAGGTTACAATGAGCAGTTCTTC. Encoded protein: CASSLTGSGYNEQFF.

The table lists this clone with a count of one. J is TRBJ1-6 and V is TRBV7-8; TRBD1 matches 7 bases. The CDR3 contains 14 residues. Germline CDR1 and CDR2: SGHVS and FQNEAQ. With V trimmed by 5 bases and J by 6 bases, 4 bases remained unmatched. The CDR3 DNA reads TGTGCCAGCAGCGTCCGGGACAGTAATTCACCCCTCCACTTT. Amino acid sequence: CASSVRDSNSPLHF.

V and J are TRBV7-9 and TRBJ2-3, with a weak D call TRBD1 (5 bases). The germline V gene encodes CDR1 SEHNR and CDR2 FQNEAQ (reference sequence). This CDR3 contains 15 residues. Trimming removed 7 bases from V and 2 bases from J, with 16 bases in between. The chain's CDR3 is CASTAQGISTDTQYF. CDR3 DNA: TGTGCCAGCACCGCCCAGGGAATCTCCACAGATACGCAGTATTTT.

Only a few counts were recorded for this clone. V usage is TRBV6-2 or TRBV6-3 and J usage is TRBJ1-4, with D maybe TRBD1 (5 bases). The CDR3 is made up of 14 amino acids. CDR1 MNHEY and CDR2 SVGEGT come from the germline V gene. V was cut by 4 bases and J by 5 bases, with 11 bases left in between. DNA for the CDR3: TGTGCCAGCAGTTCGACGGGGGAGAATGAAAAACTGTTTTTT. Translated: CASSSTGENEKLFF.

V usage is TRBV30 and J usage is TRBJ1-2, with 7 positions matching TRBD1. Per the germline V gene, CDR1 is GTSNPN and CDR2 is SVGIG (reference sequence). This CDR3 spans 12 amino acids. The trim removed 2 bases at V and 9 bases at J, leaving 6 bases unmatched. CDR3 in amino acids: CAWSRGGSRYTF. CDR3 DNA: TGTGCCTGGAGTAGAGGGGGCAGTCGCTACACCTTC.

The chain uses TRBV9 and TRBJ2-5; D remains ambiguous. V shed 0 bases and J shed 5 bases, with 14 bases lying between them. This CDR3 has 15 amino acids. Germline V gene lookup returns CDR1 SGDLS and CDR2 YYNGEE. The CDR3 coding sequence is TGTGCCAGCAGCGTAGCAGCTCACTTCGGGGAGACCCAGTACTTC. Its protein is CASSVAAHFGETQYF.

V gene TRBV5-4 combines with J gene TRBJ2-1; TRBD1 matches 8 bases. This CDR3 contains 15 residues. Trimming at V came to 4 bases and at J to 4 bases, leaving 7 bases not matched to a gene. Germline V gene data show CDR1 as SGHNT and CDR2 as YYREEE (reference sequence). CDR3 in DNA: TGTGCCAGCAGCGCAACCGGGACAGGTTACAATGAGCAGTTCTTC. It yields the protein CASSATGTGYNEQFF.

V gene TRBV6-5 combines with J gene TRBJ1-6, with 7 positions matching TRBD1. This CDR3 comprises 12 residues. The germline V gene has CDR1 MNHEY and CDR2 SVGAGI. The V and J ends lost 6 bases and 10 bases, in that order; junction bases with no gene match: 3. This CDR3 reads CASRPRGSPLHF. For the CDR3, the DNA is TGTGCCAGCAGGCCCAGGGGGTCACCCCTCCACTTT.

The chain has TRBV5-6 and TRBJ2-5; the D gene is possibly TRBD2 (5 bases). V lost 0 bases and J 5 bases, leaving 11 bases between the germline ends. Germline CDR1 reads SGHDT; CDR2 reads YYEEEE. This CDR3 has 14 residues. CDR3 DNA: TGTGCCAGCAGCTTGGCAGAGGGTTACGAGACCCAGTACTTC. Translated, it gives CASSLAEGYETQYF.

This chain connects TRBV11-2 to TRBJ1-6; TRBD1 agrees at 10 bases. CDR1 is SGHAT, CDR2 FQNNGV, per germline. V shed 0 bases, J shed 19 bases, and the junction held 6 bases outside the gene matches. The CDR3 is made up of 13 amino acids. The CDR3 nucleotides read TGTGCCAGCAGCTTAGAGGGGACAGGGGTGCCTCACTTT. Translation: CASSLEGTGVPHF. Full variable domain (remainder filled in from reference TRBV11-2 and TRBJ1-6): EAGVAQSPRYKIIEKRQSVAFWCNPISGHATLYWYQQILGQGPKLLIQFQNNGVVDDSQLPKDRFSAERLKGVDSTLKIQPAKLEDSAVYLCASSLEGTGVPHFGNGTRLTVT.

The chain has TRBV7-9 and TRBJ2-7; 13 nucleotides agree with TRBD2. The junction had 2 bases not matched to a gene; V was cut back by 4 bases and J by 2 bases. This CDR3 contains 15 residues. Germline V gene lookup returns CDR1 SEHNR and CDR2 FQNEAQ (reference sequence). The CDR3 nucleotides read TGTGCCAGCAGCTCGACTAGCGGGGGGCCCTACGAGCAGTACTTC. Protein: CASSSTSGGPYEQYF.

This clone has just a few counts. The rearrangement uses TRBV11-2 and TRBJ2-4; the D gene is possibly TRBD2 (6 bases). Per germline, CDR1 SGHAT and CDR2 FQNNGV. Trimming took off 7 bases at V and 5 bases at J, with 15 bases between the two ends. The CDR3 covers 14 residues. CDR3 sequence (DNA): TGTGCCAGCACCACCACCCCGGGAGAAAACATTCAGTACTTC. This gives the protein CASTTTPGENIQYF. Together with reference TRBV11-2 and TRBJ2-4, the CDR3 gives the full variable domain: EAGVAQSPRYKIIEKRQSVAFWCNPISGHATLYWYQQILGQGPKLLIQFQNNGVVDDSQLPKDRFSAERLKGVDSTLKIQPAKLEDSAVYLCASTTTPGENIQYFGAGTRLSVL.

The CDR3 reads CASSQQGPNEKLFF. DNA for the CDR3: TGCGCCAGCAGCCAGCAGGGTCCTAATGAAAAACTGTTTTTT. This chain joins TRBV4-3 and TRBJ1-4; D possibly corresponds to TRBD1 (5 bases). The V and J ends lost 3 bases and 3 bases respectively, with 8 bases between them. The germline V gene has CDR1 LGHNA and CDR2 YSLEER. This CDR3 is 14 amino acids long.

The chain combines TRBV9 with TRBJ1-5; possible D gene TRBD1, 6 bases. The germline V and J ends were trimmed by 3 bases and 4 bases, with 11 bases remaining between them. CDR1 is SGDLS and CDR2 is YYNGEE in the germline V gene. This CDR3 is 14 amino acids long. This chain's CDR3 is CASSGPGVNQPQHF. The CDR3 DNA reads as TGTGCCAGCAGCGGCCCAGGGGTAAATCAGCCCCAGCATTTT.

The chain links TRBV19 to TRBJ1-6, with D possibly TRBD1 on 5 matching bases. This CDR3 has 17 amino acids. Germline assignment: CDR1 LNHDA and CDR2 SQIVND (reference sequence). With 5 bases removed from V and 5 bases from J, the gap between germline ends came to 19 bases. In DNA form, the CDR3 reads TGTGCCAGTAGTTTCAGACAGTTTCTTGTTGATAATTCACCCCTCCACTTT. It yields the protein CASSFRQFLVDNSPLHF.

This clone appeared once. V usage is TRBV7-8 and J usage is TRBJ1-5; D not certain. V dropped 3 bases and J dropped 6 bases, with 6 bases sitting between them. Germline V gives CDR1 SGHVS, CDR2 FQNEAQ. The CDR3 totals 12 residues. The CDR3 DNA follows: TGTGCCAGCAGCTTGGTAGCTCAGCCCCAGCATTTT. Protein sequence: CASSLVAQPQHF.